One and the same sample provided the 11 T cell receptor beta chains below, sequenced in a study of siplizumab effects on memory and regulatory T cells. Assay: immunoSEQ multiplex PCR; the TCRdb copy retains only in-frame clones and omits some. The table lists fewer than 80,000 clones, roughly 93% of them singletons. Sequenced: CD8+ T cells sorted from blood. The receptors come from a human donor in good health.

This clone has just one count. The chain combines TRBV27 with TRBJ2-3, with D unclear. From germline, CDR1 is MNHEY and CDR2 SMNVEV (reference sequence). The CDR3 is 14 amino acids. V lost 3 bases and J lost 0, with 7 bases in between. The CDR3 DNA is TGTGCCAGCAGTTTCCCAAGTAGCACAGATACGCAGTATTTT. Protein sequence: CASSFPSSTDTQYF.

The CDR3 nucleotides are TGCGCCAGCAGCCCCCCCGACGGACAGGTTAATGAAAAACTGTTTTTT. This translates into CASSPPDGQVNEKLFF. The chain couples TRBV4-1 to TRBJ1-4, with 7 bases lining up with TRBD1. The germline V gene has CDR1 MGHRA and CDR2 YSYEKL. With 4 bases clipped from V and 4 bases from J, the junction kept 9 bases outside the gene matches. This CDR3 is 16 amino acids long.

This chain joins TRBV7-8 and TRBJ1-2; D is undetermined. CDR3 length: 14 residues. V was pared by 0 bases and J by 2 bases, with 7 bases between. CDR1 and CDR2 (germline): SGHVS, FQNEAQ. In nucleotides, the CDR3 is TGTGCCAGCAGCTTAGCGGGGAGCAACTATGGCTACACCTTC. This translates into CASSLAGSNYGYTF.

Points on this clone: Other DNA sequences of this sample code for an identical CDR3. The rearrangement joins TRBV5-6 to TRBJ2-7; 9 bases are shared with TRBD1. Germline trimming cut 4 bases from V and 4 bases from J; bases unmatched to any gene: 6. The length of the CDR3 is 14 residues. Germline CDR1 and CDR2: SGHDT and YYEEEE. The CDR3 reads CASSLPGQGYEQYF. In DNA form, the CDR3 reads TGTGCCAGCAGCCTACCGGGACAGGGATACGAGCAGTACTTC.

This sequence joins TRBV7-6 and TRBJ1-2, with TRBD1 matching over 7 bases. V shed 1 base, J shed 5 bases, and the junction held 4 bases outside the gene matches. The germline V gene has CDR1 SGHVS and CDR2 FNYEAQ. The CDR3 has 14 residues. CDR3 nucleotide sequence: TGTGCCAGCAGCTTAGGGGGGACAGCGTATGGCTACACCTTC. This translates into CASSLGGTAYGYTF. The entire variable domain, with the rest obtained from reference TRBV7-6 and TRBJ1-2, is as follows: GAGVSQSPRYKVTKRGQDVALRCDPISGHVSLYWYRQALGQGPEFLTYFNYEAQQDKSGLPNDRFSAERPEGSISTLTIQRTEQRDSAMYRCASSLGGTAYGYTFGSGTRLTVV.

The chain combines TRBV6-5 with TRBJ2-1; perhaps TRBD2 as D (6 bases). The germline gives CDR1 MNHEY, CDR2 SVGAGI. Trimming stripped 2 bases from V and 9 bases from J, with 11 bases between. The CDR3 length is 13 residues. CDR3 in amino acids: CASSYLGGAEQFF. The CDR3 nucleotides read TGTGCCAGCAGTTACCTAGGCGGGGCTGAGCAGTTCTTC.

This chain uses TRBV7-9 with TRBJ1-1, with D unclear. The CDR3 is made up of 12 amino acids. Trimming stripped 7 bases from V and 2 bases from J, with 8 bases between. The germline V gene encodes CDR1 SEHNR and CDR2 FQNEAQ (reference sequence). The CDR3 bases are TGTGCCAGCATCCGGACCAACACTGAAGCTTTCTTT. Amino acid sequence: CASIRTNTEAFF.

This chain joins TRBV29-1 and TRBJ1-1; tentative D call: TRBD1 (6 bases). The V gene lost 5 bases and the J gene lost 2 bases, with 9 bases spanning the gap. This CDR3 has 12 residues. The V gene's germline CDR1 is SQVTM and CDR2 ANQGSEA. The DNA for the CDR3 is TGCAGCGTTCTGACAGGTAACACTGAAGCTTTCTTT. Protein: CSVLTGNTEAFF. The full variable domain, its missing parts supplied by reference TRBV29-1 and TRBJ1-1, is SAVISQKPSRDICQRGTSLTIQCQVDSQVTMMFWYRQQPGQSLTLIATANQGSEATYESGFVIDKFPISRPNLTFSTLTVSNMSPEDSSIYLCSVLTGNTEAFFGQGTRLTVV.

V and J are TRBV7-9 and TRBJ2-7; D is undetermined. This CDR3 comprises 12 residues. CDR1 and CDR2 from the germline V gene are SEHNR and FQNEAQ (reference sequence). Between the trimmed V and J ends, which lost 6 bases and 5 bases, there was a span of 11 bases. CDR3 in DNA: TGTGCCAGCAGGGCGGCCTGGGACGAGCAGTACTTC. Translation: CASRAAWDEQYF.

This sequence joins TRBV19 and TRBJ2-2, with D unresolved. This CDR3 region has 15 residues. Trimming removed 6 bases at V and 3 bases at J, with 14 bases between. Germline V gene lookup returns CDR1 LNHDA and CDR2 SQIVND (reference sequence). The CDR3 region is CASSPDGRDTGELFF. The CDR3 bases are TGTGCCAGTAGCCCGGACGGACGTGACACCGGGGAGCTGTTTTTT.

V and J are TRBV5-8 and TRBJ1-6, with D perhaps matching TRBD1 (6 bases). The V gene's germline CDR1 is SGHTS and CDR2 YDEGEE. This CDR3 has 15 residues. Trimming took 6 bases from V and 6 from J, leaving 16 bases between them. CDR3 in DNA: TGTGCCAGCACGAAAGAAGGGGGTTCTAATTCACCCCTCCACTTT. Its protein is CASTKEGGSNSPLHF.